The 24 T cell receptor beta chains presented below share a single source sample, sequenced in a study of cytomegalovirus exposure and HLA in healthy donors. PCR primers comprised 60 Vbeta and 13 Jbeta primers. Using immunoSEQ multiplex PCR, the repertoire was profiled, and TCRdb retains in-frame clones only, with some absent. Among some 120,000 clones listed, roughly 80% were seen once. The specimen sequenced was PBMCs. The receptors derive from a man aged 45-60 years in good health and CMV-seronegative.

The rearrangement joins TRBV11-2 to TRBJ2-5, with 7 nucleotides matching TRBD1. CDR1 and CDR2 (germline): SGHAT, FQNNGV. This CDR3 is built from 16 residues. The V segment lost 1 base and the J segment 1 base; nucleotides outside the gene matches: 6. DNA of the CDR3: TGTGCCAGCAGCTTAGGACAGGGCATTCGCCAAGAGACCCAGTACTTC. Protein sequence: CASSLGQGIRQETQYF.

On this clone: One end of the junction is discordant with germline, which a read error may explain. V gene TRBV11-1 combines with J gene TRBJ2-1; D unclear. CDR1 is SGHAT and CDR2 is FQDESV in the germline V gene (reference sequence). The CDR3 has 13 residues. The CDR3: CASSLSTNNERFF. CDR3 bases: TGTGCCAGCAGCTTAAGTACGAACAATGAGCGGTTCTTC.

The V gene is TRBV2, the J gene TRBJ2-5, with 8 positions matching TRBD1. The germline CDR1 and CDR2 sequences are SNHLY and FYNNEI. V was clipped by 4 bases and J by 5 bases; unmatched bases: 6. CDR3 length: 14 residues. Here the CDR3 DNA reads TGTGCCAGCAGTGCGGACAGGGCCAGGGAGACCCAGTACTTC. The encoded protein is CASSADRARETQYF.

J is TRBJ1-1 and V is TRBV5-1; 8 nucleotides align to TRBD1. The CDR3 is 17 residues long. Looked up from germline, CDR1 is SGHRS and CDR2 is YFSETQ. V shed 4 bases and J 0 bases; nucleotides not matched to a gene: 11. The CDR3: CASSIGQGAILNTEAFF. CDR3 DNA: TGCGCCAGCAGCATCGGACAGGGAGCCATTCTGAACACTGAAGCTTTCTTT.

This chain links TRBV5-1 with TRBJ2-1, with 12 positions matching TRBD2. Germline values: CDR1 SGHRS, CDR2 YFSETQ. V lost 4 bases, J lost 0 bases, and 5 bases stayed unmatched. CDR3 length: 17 residues. The CDR3 region has the DNA TGCGCCAGCAGCCCGGGGACTAGCGGGCTCTCCTACAATGAGCAGTTCTTC. Its translation is CASSPGTSGLSYNEQFF.

The chain has TRBV23-1 and TRBJ2-7, with 11 bases identical to TRBD2. TRBV23-1 has ORF status, its function being uncertain. The J segment lost 3 bases and the V segment lost 1 base, leaving 14 bases of the junction unmatched. CDR3 size: 19 residues. The CDR3 DNA is TGCGCCAGCAGTCAATTCCGGACTAGCGGGTGTAGGGGGATCTACGAGCAGTACTTC. Translated: CASSQFRTSGCRGIYEQYF.

V and J are TRBV15 and TRBJ1-3, with TRBD1 identical over 10 bases. Germline V lookup: CDR1 LNHNV, CDR2 YYDKDF (reference sequence). The CDR3 has 16 residues. The junction had 7 bases not matched to a gene; V was cut back by 6 bases and J by 2 bases. This CDR3 is CATSRRQGAAGNTIYF. In DNA form, the CDR3 reads TGTGCCACCAGTCGGCGACAGGGGGCTGCTGGAAACACCATATATTTT.

Concerning this clone itself: The sample has other DNA sequences that encode this CDR3 too. The V and J genes are TRBV20-1 and TRBJ2-1; the D is unclear. Per the germline V gene, CDR1 is DFQATT and CDR2 is SNEGSKA (reference sequence). CDR3 length: 10 residues. Between the trimmed V and J ends, which lost 6 bases and 5 bases, there was a span of 5 bases. This chain's CDR3 is CSASNNEQFF. The CDR3 nucleotides read TGCAGTGCGAGTAACAATGAGCAGTTCTTC.

The V call is TRBV18, the J call TRBJ2-3, with unresolved D. Germline loops: CDR1 KGHSH, CDR2 LQKENI. Trimming removed 2 bases at V and 7 bases at J, with 13 bases between. This CDR3 spans 14 amino acids. As DNA, the CDR3 is TGTGCCAGCTCACCATCCAGAGCCAGGAATACGCAGTATTTT. Protein sequence: CASSPSRARNTQYF.

This clone has only a few counts. The rearrangement joins TRBV19 to TRBJ2-7; 9 nucleotides line up with TRBD2. The junction had 10 bases not matched to a gene; V was cut back by 6 bases and J by 1 base. The CDR3 is made up of 16 amino acids. Per germline, CDR1 LNHDA and CDR2 SQIVND (reference sequence). CDR3 region: CASSPGVAGESYEQYF. DNA of the CDR3: TGTGCCAGTAGCCCCGGGGTAGCGGGAGAGTCCTACGAGCAGTACTTC.

This chain links TRBV19 with TRBJ2-1; 14 bases are shared with TRBD2. The germline gives CDR1 LNHDA, CDR2 SQIVND (reference sequence). This CDR3 is 17 amino acids long. V trimming: 3 bases; J trimming: 4 bases; junction bases outside the gene matches: 5. Here the CDR3 DNA reads TGTGCCAGTAGTATGGCCGGGACTAGCGGGAGTTACAATGAGCAGTTCTTC. The encoded protein is CASSMAGTSGSYNEQFF.

The V call is TRBV19, the J call TRBJ2-5; 10 bases are shared with TRBD1. V trimming: 5 bases; J trimming: 6 bases; junction bases outside the gene matches: 9. CDR3 size: 15 residues. CDR1 is LNHDA and CDR2 is SQIVND in the germline V gene (reference sequence). Here the CDR3 DNA reads TGTGCCAGTAGTCCCCTTCGGACAGGGGGGCAGACCCAGTACTTC. The encoded protein is CASSPLRTGGQTQYF.

This sequence joins TRBV5-1 and TRBJ2-2, with D tentatively TRBD1 (8 bases). V lost 2 bases and J 6 bases, leaving 17 bases between the germline ends. The CDR3 extends over 16 amino acids. The germline V gene encodes CDR1 SGHRS and CDR2 YFSETQ. CDR3 in DNA: TGCGCCAGCAGCTTTTTTCGGACAGGGAGGGCCGGGGAGCTGTTTTTT. It encodes CASSFFRTGRAGELFF.

The chain links TRBV5-4 to TRBJ2-3; 8 positions match TRBD2. The germline V gene encodes CDR1 SGHNT and CDR2 YYREEE (reference sequence). Trimming cost V 2 bases and J 3 bases; bases outside gene matches: 8. This CDR3 is 16 amino acids long. The CDR3 sequence: CASSLSGTRGTDTQYF. The CDR3 bases are TGTGCCAGCAGCTTATCCGGGACTAGGGGTACAGATACGCAGTATTTT.

The chain uses TRBV27 and TRBJ2-7; TRBD2 aligns across 7 bases. The CDR3 length is 16 residues. J was trimmed by 0 bases and V by 5 bases; bases with no gene match: 10. Per germline, CDR1 MNHEY and CDR2 SMNVEV (reference sequence). In DNA form, the CDR3 reads TGTGCCAGCAGTATGGGGGGGGTAAAGAGCTCCTACGAGCAGTACTTC. Translating gives CASSMGGVKSSYEQYF.

J is TRBJ2-5 and V is TRBV5-4, with 10 nucleotides matching TRBD1. Gene TRBJ2-7 matches the end of the DNA better, so the J call may be wrong. Looked up from germline, CDR1 is SGHNT and CDR2 is YYREEE (reference sequence). This CDR3 region has 16 residues. The CDR3 nucleotides read TGTGCCAGCAGCTCCGGGACAGGGGCGCCCGCTTACGAGCAGTACTTC. This sequence encodes CASSSGTGAPAYEQYF.

The chain is built from TRBV28 and TRBJ1-5, with 9 bases lining up with TRBD1. The CDR3 contains 17 residues. Germline V gene lookup returns CDR1 MDHEN and CDR2 SYDVKM. Trimming at V came to 7 bases and at J to 2 bases, leaving 12 bases not matched to a gene. This CDR3 is CASTQQGAGLRNQPQHF. The CDR3 nucleotides are TGTGCCAGCACCCAACAGGGGGCGGGGCTTCGCAATCAGCCCCAGCATTTT.

The rearrangement links TRBV30 to TRBJ2-7; tentatively, D is TRBD1 (6 bases). This CDR3 is built from 12 residues. V lost 0 bases and J lost 11, with 14 bases in between. Germline V CDR1 and CDR2: GTSNPN, SVGIG (reference sequence). CDR3 DNA: TGTGCCTGGAGTGTACGCCAGGGGATGGAGTACTTC. Its translation: CAWSVRQGMEYF.

A note on this clone: The CDR3 carries no conserved terminal phenylalanine or tryptophan, so it likely arises from a read error. The limits of the CDR3 on the DNA are not certain, so only TCRdb's listed CDR3 is given. The CDR3 sequence: CASSRGDRGLS. The rearrangement links TRBV21-1 to TRBJ2-7; the DNA was not used to check the table's D call, TRBD1. TRBV21-1 is described as a pseudogene. The CDR3 length is 11 residues, termini included.

V and J are TRBV6-5 and TRBJ1-1; D possibly corresponds to TRBD1 (5 bases). Looked up from germline, CDR1 is MNHEY and CDR2 is SVGAGI. V shed 2 bases and J shed 1 base, with 11 bases lying between them. CDR3 length: 15 amino acids. CDR3: CASSYLGGPNTEAFF. CDR3 DNA: TGTGCCAGCAGTTACCTCGGGGGACCGAACACTGAAGCTTTCTTT.

This chain joins TRBV28 and TRBJ1-5, with TRBD1 as a possible D gene (6 bases). Germline V gene sequence: CDR1 MDHEN, CDR2 SYDVKM. The CDR3 extends over 15 amino acids. V lost 4 bases and J lost 0, with 10 bases in between. In DNA form, the CDR3 reads TGTGCCAGCAGTTCACAGGGAGCTAGCAATCAGCCCCAGCATTTT. The encoded protein is CASSSQGASNQPQHF. Variable domain in full (rest from reference TRBV28 and TRBJ1-5): DVKVTQSSRYLVKRTGEKVFLECVQDMDHENMFWYRQDPGLGLRLIYFSYDVKMKEKGDIPEGYSVSREKKERFSLILESASTNQTSMYLCASSSQGASNQPQHFGDGTRLSIL.

V gene TRBV18 combines with J gene TRBJ2-2, with 12 bases that match TRBD2. Germline values: CDR1 KGHSH, CDR2 LQKENI. Trimming took 2 bases from V and 3 from J; bases not matched to a gene: 16. The CDR3 is 21 amino acids. CDR3 loop: CASSPIPGLAGPLRYTGELFF. The CDR3 DNA follows: TGTGCCAGCTCACCAATCCCAGGACTAGCGGGACCACTGAGGTACACCGGGGAGCTGTTTTTT. The full variable domain, with the rest looked up from reference TRBV18 and TRBJ2-2, is NAGVMQNPRHLVRRRGQEARLRCSPMKGHSHVYWYRQLPEEGLKFMVYLQKENIIDESGMPKERFSAEFPKEGPSILRIQQVVRGDSAAYFCASSPIPGLAGPLRYTGELFFGEGSRLTVL.

This clone occurred once. The gene calls are TRBV5-1 and TRBJ2-5; possibly TRBD2 for D (6 bases). The V end lost 0 bases, the J end lost 2 bases, and 11 bases lay between the germline ends. This CDR3 is 15 amino acids long. Germline V CDR1 and CDR2: SGHRS, YFSETQ. The CDR3 nucleotides are TGCGCCAGCAGCTTGGCTGCGGGGAAACAAGAGACCCAGTACTTC. This sequence encodes CASSLAAGKQETQYF.

The chain carries TRBV11-2 and TRBJ2-1; 8 nucleotides align to TRBD2. The germline gives CDR1 SGHAT, CDR2 FQNNGV. The CDR3 runs 17 residues. The V segment lost 4 bases and the J segment 1 base; nucleotides outside the gene matches: 9. CDR3 region: CASSWNSGSGSYNEQFF. CDR3 bases: TGTGCCAGCAGCTGGAACAGCGGGAGCGGGTCCTACAATGAGCAGTTCTTC.